This is a list of T cell receptor beta chains from one sample in a study of blood T cell repertoires in COVID-19. Using immunoSEQ multiplex PCR, the repertoire was profiled, and TCRdb retains in-frame clones only, with some absent. The data contain approximately 47,000 clones, roughly nine tenths of them singletons. The sample consisted of peripheral blood. These receptors were taken from a man in his sixties or seventies with active COVID-19. CDR3s include the opening cysteine and the closing phenylalanine or tryptophan. Fields, in order: CDR3 DNA, CDR3 protein, J gene, D gene, clone size, CDR3 length, V gene. A D gene is named only where the DNA matches it firmly. For some rows the clone size is stated as once, few or many, or as a class when expanded; others skip it.

DNA: TGTGCCAGCAGCTTGGGGAGGGGGGGCACTGAAGCTTTCTTT
CDR3: CASSLGRGGTEAFF
J: TRBJ1-1
D: -
size: -
length: 14
V: TRBV7-2

DNA: TGTGCCAGCAGCTTAGGCGGGAGGGCCGATGAGCAGTTCTTC
CDR3: CASSLGGRADEQFF
J: TRBJ2-1
D: TRBD2
size: -
length: 14
V: TRBV5-4

DNA: TGCGCCAGCAGCCAAGCTAGCGGGAAATGGAATGAGCAGTTCTTC
CDR3: CASSQASGKWNEQFF
J: TRBJ2-1
D: TRBD2
size: -
length: 15
V: TRBV4-1

DNA: TGTGCCAGCAGCTTAAGGACAGGGGGCGCCCAACCCCTCCACTTT
CDR3: CASSLRTGGAQPLHF
J: TRBJ1-6
D: TRBD1
size: -
length: 15
V: TRBV7-2

DNA: TGTGCCAGTTTAGCGGGAGTATATGACGAGCAGTACTTC
CDR3: CASLAGVYDEQYF
J: TRBJ2-7
D: TRBD2
size: -
length: 13
V: TRBV12-3/TRBV12-4

DNA: TGCAGCGTTGAGTTGGCGGTGAACTCCTACGAGCAGTACTTC
CDR3: CSVELAVNSYEQYF
J: TRBJ2-7
D: -
size: -
length: 14
V: TRBV29-1

DNA: TGCGCCAGCAGCCCCTTACACAGGGGAAGGGAGACCCAGTACTTC
CDR3: CASSPLHRGRETQYF
J: TRBJ2-5
D: TRBD1
size: -
length: 15
V: TRBV4-3

DNA: TGTGCCAGCAGAATTAGCGGGGTCGGAGGAGATACGCAGTATTTT
CDR3: CASRISGVGGDTQYF
J: TRBJ2-3
D: TRBD2
size: -
length: 15
V: TRBV2

DNA: TGTGCCAGCAGCTTGGGAGGGGGTCTAGCGGCGATCGAGTTCTTC
CDR3: CASSLGGGLAAIEFF
J: TRBJ2-1
D: -
size: -
length: 15
V: TRBV5-8

DNA: TGTGCCACCACAGGGGCACGGGCCCAGCATTTT
CDR3: CATTGARAQHF
J: TRBJ1-5
D: TRBD1
size: -
length: 11
V: TRBV9

DNA: TGTGCCAGCTCATCCCCAGGACTAGCGGGGGGCACAGATACGCAGTATTTT
CDR3: CASSSPGLAGGTDTQYF
J: TRBJ2-3
D: TRBD2
size: -
length: 17
V: TRBV18

DNA: TGTGCCACCAGCAGGCCCCTGGCGGGAGGTAACTACAATGAGCAGTTCTTC
CDR3: CATSRPLAGGNYNEQFF
J: TRBJ2-1
D: TRBD2
size: -
length: 17
V: TRBV15

DNA: TGTGCCAGCATCCCAAGTAGCCTCTCCTACAATGAGCAGTTCTTC
CDR3: CASIPSSLSYNEQFF
J: TRBJ2-1
D: -
size: -
length: 15
V: TRBV28

DNA: TGTGCCAGTAGTATAGGCAGGACAGATATGAACACTGAAGCTTTCTTT
CDR3: CASSIGRTDMNTEAFF
J: TRBJ1-1
D: -
size: -
length: 16
V: TRBV19

DNA: TGTGCCAGCAGCAATAGACAGGGAAACCCCCGCGAGCAGTACTTC
CDR3: CASSNRQGNPREQYF
J: TRBJ2-7
D: TRBD1
size: -
length: 15
V: TRBV7-2

DNA: TGTGCCAGCAGCCCCACGGGACTAGCGTTTCAGCAGTACTTC
CDR3: CASSPTGLAFQQYF
J: TRBJ2-7
D: TRBD2
size: -
length: 14
V: TRBV7-2

DNA: TGTGCCAGCAGTTTGAGGGAGCAGTACTTC
CDR3: CASSLREQYF
J: TRBJ2-7
D: -
size: -
length: 10
V: TRBV27

DNA: TGTGCCAGCAGCCCGATAACGGGGAATGAAAAACTGTTTTTT
CDR3: CASSPITGNEKLFF
J: TRBJ1-4
D: -
size: once
length: 14
V: TRBV6-2/TRBV6-3

DNA: TGTGCCAGCAGCTCCCAGGACAGGGTAGGAGGCTACACCTTC
CDR3: CASSSQDRVGGYTF
J: TRBJ1-2
D: TRBD1
size: -
length: 14
V: TRBV7-3

DNA: TGCAGCGTTGAAGGACAGGGAACCTACGAGCAGTACTTC
CDR3: CSVEGQGTYEQYF
J: TRBJ2-7
D: TRBD1
size: -
length: 13
V: TRBV29-1

DNA: TGTGCCAGCCAGACTAGCGGGAGTAATGAGCAGTTCTTC
CDR3: CASQTSGSNEQFF
J: TRBJ2-1
D: TRBD2
size: -
length: 13
V: TRBV19

DNA: TGTGCCAGCAGTGTTACTATCGTGGGGAGTAATTCACCCCTCCACTTT
CDR3: CASSVTIVGSNSPLHF
J: TRBJ1-6
D: -
size: -
length: 16
V: TRBV6-1

DNA: TGTGCCAGCAGCGTTTTAGCGGGGGCTGAGCAGTTCTTC
CDR3: CASSVLAGAEQFF
J: TRBJ2-1
D: TRBD2
size: -
length: 13
V: TRBV9

DNA: TGTGCCAGCAGTGCTAACACAGGGGCCCGAGATCAGCCCCAGCATTTT
CDR3: CASSANTGARDQPQHF
J: TRBJ1-5
D: TRBD1
size: -
length: 16
V: TRBV6-2/TRBV6-3

DNA: TGTGCCAGCAGTCCCCTGGACGGACTAGATACGCAGTATTTT
CDR3: CASSPLDGLDTQYF
J: TRBJ2-3
D: -
size: -
length: 14
V: TRBV28

DNA: TGTGCCAGACCGAGGGGGCCCCGGGGAGAGTTGGACTATGGCTACACCTTC
CDR3: CARPRGPRGELDYGYTF
J: TRBJ1-2
D: TRBD1
size: few
length: 17
V: TRBV27

DNA: TGTGCCTGGAGTGTAGCTGACACTGGGGCAGAGACCCAGTACTTC
CDR3: CAWSVADTGAETQYF
J: TRBJ2-5
D: -
size: once
length: 15
V: TRBV30

DNA: TGTGCCAGCAGCTACCCCGGGACTGTCTACGAGCAGTACTTC
CDR3: CASSYPGTVYEQYF
J: TRBJ2-7
D: -
size: -
length: 14
V: TRBV7-9

DNA: TGTGCCAGCAGCTTGCGGACTAGCGCTCAAGAGACCCAGTACTTC
CDR3: CASSLRTSAQETQYF
J: TRBJ2-5
D: TRBD2
size: -
length: 15
V: TRBV5-4

DNA: TGTGCCAGCAGCCAAGGAGTGTTCTCTGGGGCCAACGTCCTGACTTTC
CDR3: CASSQGVFSGANVLTF
J: TRBJ2-6
D: -
size: -
length: 16
V: TRBV9

DNA: TGTGCCAGCAGTTTCCGGGGTAATGAGCAGTTCTTC
CDR3: CASSFRGNEQFF
J: TRBJ2-1
D: -
size: -
length: 12
V: TRBV27

DNA: TGTGCCAGCAGGCCACTAGCGGGGGGCGTGCAAGAGACCCAGTACTTC
CDR3: CASRPLAGGVQETQYF
J: TRBJ2-5
D: TRBD2
size: -
length: 16
V: TRBV11-2

DNA: TGTGCCAGCAGTATAAAACTAGGCCCTATACATACGCAGTATTTT
CDR3: CASSIKLGPIHTQYF
J: TRBJ2-3
D: -
size: -
length: 15
V: TRBV27